The 26 T cell receptor beta chains given below trace back to one sample, sequenced in a study of human T cells and chemical hapten exposure. TCRdb reprocessed the RACE reads via MiXCR and lists one record per CDR3 protein. The sample lists 350,000 to 450,000 distinct CDR3 sequences, approximately 5.1% occurring once. Time point indicated: pre-sensitization, week 0. The treatment denotes: therapeutic diphenylcyclopropenone sensitization with weekly scalp DPC. Sample: whole blood, taken in connection with sensitization to the hapten diphenylcyclopropenone (DPC). Receptors originate from a woman aged 45-59 years with alopecia areata. Some clones in this sample may be carry-over from other donors' samples.

The rearrangement links TRBV12-3 or TRBV12-4 to TRBJ2-1; tentatively, D is TRBD2 (6 bases). CDR3 length: 12 residues. With 5 bases removed from V and 15 bases from J, the gap between germline ends came to 17 bases. The CDR3 region has the DNA TGTGCCAGCAGTCACAATCGGGGGAGTTGGTTCTTC. Its translation: CASSHNRGSWFF.

This clonotype was counted at least ten times. The V call is TRBV10-3, the J call TRBJ2-3, with a possible D match to TRBD1 (6 bases). The CDR3 covers 15 residues. Trimming took off 6 bases at V and 0 bases at J, with 13 bases between the two ends. Germline CDR1 and CDR2: ENHRY and SYGVKD. CDR3: CAIREAGVSTDTQYF. The CDR3 DNA follows: TGTGCCATCAGGGAAGCAGGGGTCAGCACAGATACGCAGTATTTT.

The table lists this clonotype with a few counts. J is TRBJ1-2 and V is TRBV12-3 or TRBV12-4, with 7 positions matching TRBD1. The length of the CDR3 is 15 residues. Trimming took 6 bases from V and 3 from J; bases not matched to a gene: 10. The CDR3 region is CASSLTGEGHYGYTF. The DNA of the CDR3 is TGTGCCAGCAGCTTAACAGGGGAGGGCCACTATGGCTACACCTTC.

This clonotype has more than one count but fewer than ten. The V call is TRBV13, the J call TRBJ2-6; D not certain. This CDR3 region has 21 residues. Germline V gives CDR1 PRHDT, CDR2 FYEKMQ (reference sequence). V was pared by 3 bases and J by 0 bases, with 24 bases between. CDR3 coding DNA: TGTGCCAGCAGCTTTTTTCTCGTCGTCCAGGAGAACCTCTCTGGGGCCAACGTCCTGACTTTC. This gives the protein CASSFFLVVQENLSGANVLTF.

This clonotype has at least ten counts. Compared with germline, one end of the junction differs, possibly owing to a read error. The V and J genes are TRBV7-9 and TRBJ1-1; no clear D. Germline CDR1 reads SEHNR; CDR2 reads FQNEAQ (reference sequence). This CDR3 has 10 amino acids. The CDR3 spells CASSLVGHLF. CDR3 DNA: TGTGCCAGCAGCTTAGTCGGGCATCTCTTT.

This clonotype was counted between two and nine times. The gene calls are TRBV27 and TRBJ2-7; TRBD2 matches at 9 bases. Germline values: CDR1 MNHEY, CDR2 SMNVEV (reference sequence). This CDR3 comprises 14 residues. Germline trimming cut 4 bases from V and 0 bases from J; bases unmatched to any gene: 1. DNA for the CDR3: TGTGCCAGCAGTTCTAGCGGGGTCTCCTACGAGCAGTACTTC. The encoded protein is CASSSSGVSYEQYF.

In this sample, this clonotype turned up many times. The CDR3 DNA reads TGTGCCAGCAGCCAGGGGGGGGTAGCTAATTCACCCCTCCACTTT. Translating it yields CASSQGGVANSPLHF. The chain uses TRBV4-2 and TRBJ1-6, with a tentative D call TRBD1 (5 bases). Germline V gene sequence: CDR1 LGHNA, CDR2 YNFKEQ. This CDR3 region has 15 residues. V was shortened by 3 bases and J by 6 bases, with 12 bases between the two germline ends.

This clonotype was observed many times. The rearrangement joins TRBV3-1 to TRBJ1-1; D not resolved. Germline V lookup: CDR1 LGHDT, CDR2 YNNKEL (reference sequence). The length of the CDR3 is 13 residues. Trimming shortened V by 6 bases and J by 3 bases, and 11 bases separated the two germline ends. The CDR3 nucleotides read TGTGCCAGCAGTAGGACGGAATACACTGAAGCTTTCTTT. It translates to CASSRTEYTEAFF.

This clonotype was seen repeatedly, ten times or more. The chain employs TRBV28 and TRBJ1-3; no definite D call. This CDR3 comprises 16 residues. V shed 2 bases and J shed 1 base, with 12 bases lying between them. CDR1 is MDHEN, CDR2 SYDVKM, per germline. The CDR3 region is CASSLTRPGSGNTIYF. The CDR3 coding sequence is TGTGCCAGCAGTTTAACACGCCCTGGATCTGGAAACACCATATATTTT.

At least ten counts were recorded for this clonotype. The J gene is TRBJ2-7, the V gene TRBV6-2 or TRBV6-3; the D is unclear. Germline V gene lookup returns CDR1 MNHEY and CDR2 SVGEGT. CDR3 length equals 13 residues. V was cut by 4 bases and J by 0 bases, with 7 bases left in between. The DNA of the CDR3 is TGTGCCAGCAGTTCATCAGGCTCCTACGAGCAGTACTTC. It codes for CASSSSGSYEQYF.

This clonotype was detected only once. V usage is TRBV12-3 or TRBV12-4 and J usage is TRBJ2-7, with D possibly being TRBD1 (6 bases). Trimming stripped 7 bases from V and 0 bases from J, with 13 bases between. This CDR3 has 14 amino acids. The CDR3 DNA reads as TGTGCCAGCATCCCTGACAGGAGCTCCTACGAGCAGTACTTC. It yields the protein CASIPDRSSYEQYF.

The sample holds a few counts of this clonotype. V usage is TRBV20-1 and J usage is TRBJ1-5, with a tentative D call TRBD1 (6 bases). With 3 bases removed from V and 6 bases from J, the gap between germline ends came to 12 bases. The length of the CDR3 is 13 residues. Germline CDR1 and CDR2: DFQATT and SNEGSKA (reference sequence). The CDR3: CSASKGVSQPQHF. In DNA form, the CDR3 reads TGCAGTGCTAGTAAGGGGGTAAGTCAGCCCCAGCATTTT.

This clonotype was counted many times. The chain recombines TRBV29-1 with TRBJ1-5; 7 nucleotides line up with TRBD1. V shed 6 bases and J 0 bases; nucleotides not matched to a gene: 5. There are 14 residues in the CDR3. Germline assignment: CDR1 SQVTM and CDR2 ANQGSEA. The CDR3 is CSVADRASNQPQHF. The CDR3 DNA reads TGCAGCGTCGCTGACAGGGCTAGCAATCAGCCCCAGCATTTT.

About this clonotype: A much larger clone differs from this one at a single base, so this may be a read error. This rearrangement joins TRBV28 to TRBJ2-1; D not certain. This CDR3 region has 17 residues. Germline CDR1 MDHEN, CDR2 SYDVKM. The CDR3 bases are TGTGCCAGCAGTCCGAGAAACACCGTAACCTCCTACAATGAGCAGTCCTTC. This encodes CASSPRNTVTSYNEQSF.

This clonotype was detected ten times or more. This chain links TRBV9 with TRBJ2-5; 9 bases match TRBD2. The CDR3 loop spans 14 amino acids. J lost 4 bases, V lost 1 base, and 2 bases had no gene match. Germline-derived CDR1 and CDR2 are SGDLS and YYNGEE. The CDR3 region has the DNA TGTGCCAGCAGCGTATTAGCGGGAGTAGAGACCCAGTACTTC. Protein product: CASSVLAGVETQYF.

This clonotype was seen ten or more times. J is TRBJ2-3 and V is TRBV28; TRBD2 might be the D (7 bases). From germline, CDR1 is MDHEN and CDR2 SYDVKM. V dropped 6 bases and J dropped 0 bases, with 19 bases sitting between them. This CDR3 spans 17 amino acids. CDR3 residues: CASRTGTSGASTDTQYF. The CDR3, as DNA: TGTGCCAGCAGAACCGGGACAAGCGGGGCTAGCACAGATACGCAGTATTTT.

Only a few counts were recorded for this clonotype. The V and J genes are TRBV2 and TRBJ2-1, with 14 nucleotides matching TRBD2. From germline, CDR1 is SNHLY and CDR2 FYNNEI. The CDR3 totals 15 residues. The J segment lost 6 bases and the V segment lost 7 bases, leaving 5 bases of the junction unmatched. As DNA, the CDR3 is TGTGCCAGCAAGGGGACTAGCGGGGGCTTCAATGAGCAGTTCTTC. As protein: CASKGTSGGFNEQFF.

This clonotype has only a few counts. This chain uses TRBV27 with TRBJ1-4; tentatively, D is TRBD1 (5 bases). The CDR3 extends over 14 amino acids. Trimming took off 3 bases at V and 8 bases at J, with 13 bases between the two ends. Germline V lookup: CDR1 MNHEY, CDR2 SMNVEV (reference sequence). The CDR3 reads CASSFRGSQEKLFF. The CDR3 DNA follows: TGTGCCAGCAGTTTTCGGGGGTCCCAAGAAAAACTGTTTTTT.

The J gene is TRBJ1-4, the V gene TRBV12-3 or TRBV12-4; D is perhaps TRBD1 (5 bases). Trimming shortened V by 6 bases and J by 7 bases, and 15 bases separated the two germline ends. The CDR3 is made up of 14 amino acids. The CDR3 DNA reads as TGTGCCAGCAGCCCGACGGGGGAGAGTGAAAAACTGTTTTTT. Its protein product is CASSPTGESEKLFF.

This clonotype has ten or more counts. The chain uses TRBV27 and TRBJ1-4; possible D gene TRBD1, 5 bases. CDR3 length equals 13 residues. Germline V gives CDR1 MNHEY, CDR2 SMNVEV (reference sequence). The V end lost 6 bases, the J end lost 7 bases, and 12 bases lay between the germline ends. CDR3 sequence: CASREGYGEKLFF. The DNA of the CDR3 is TGTGCCAGCAGGGAGGGGTATGGTGAAAAACTGTTTTTT.

The rearrangement uses TRBV12-3 or TRBV12-4 and TRBJ1-1, with D uncertain. This CDR3 region has 14 residues. V was trimmed by 7 bases and J by 1 base, leaving 13 bases between them. CDR3 sequence (DNA): TGTGCCAGCAATCAGGCAGCGGCGAACACTGAAGCTTTCTTT. This gives the protein CASNQAAANTEAFF.

This clonotype was picked up a small number of times. V and J are TRBV6-5 and TRBJ2-3; D call uncertain. V was trimmed by 5 bases and J by 3 bases, leaving 15 bases between them. This CDR3 comprises 15 residues. Germline lookup yields CDR1 MNHEY and CDR2 SVGAGI. The CDR3 sequence: CASSRVSKATDTQYF. In DNA form, the CDR3 reads TGTGCCAGCAGTCGCGTTAGTAAAGCTACAGATACGCAGTATTTT.

This sequence joins TRBV10-3 and TRBJ1-5; the D gene is possibly TRBD1 (6 bases). This CDR3 is built from 14 residues. Germline V gene lookup returns CDR1 ENHRY and CDR2 SYGVKD. Trimming removed 6 bases at V and 1 base at J, with 10 bases between. The CDR3 spells CAISETGSNQPQHF. The CDR3 DNA is TGTGCCATCAGCGAGACAGGCAGCAATCAGCCCCAGCATTTT.

The sample holds many counts of this clonotype. The chain couples TRBV14 to TRBJ2-5; D is uncertain. V lost 1 base and J 0 bases, leaving 12 bases between the germline ends. Germline CDR1 is SGHDN and CDR2 is FVKESK. This CDR3 contains 16 residues. CDR3 region: CASSQAGPPYQETQYF. In DNA, the CDR3 is TGTGCCAGCAGCCAAGCGGGTCCACCGTACCAAGAGACCCAGTACTTC.

The rearrangement uses TRBV20-1 and TRBJ1-1; a weak D match, TRBD1 (5 bases). Germline V CDR1 and CDR2: DFQATT, SNEGSKA (reference sequence). Trimming stripped 1 base from V and 7 bases from J, with 13 bases between. CDR3 size: 13 residues. This chain's CDR3 is CSARGPTEIEAFF. The CDR3 DNA reads TGCAGTGCTAGAGGCCCGACAGAGATTGAAGCTTTCTTT.

The J gene is TRBJ2-1, the V gene TRBV4-2; 7 bases are shared with TRBD2. Germline values: CDR1 LGHNA, CDR2 YNFKEQ. Trimming cost V 1 base and J 8 bases; bases outside gene matches: 2. CDR3 length equals 13 residues. CDR3 residues: CASSQAREYEQFF. CDR3 DNA sequence: TGTGCCAGCAGCCAAGCGCGGGAGTATGAGCAGTTCTTC.